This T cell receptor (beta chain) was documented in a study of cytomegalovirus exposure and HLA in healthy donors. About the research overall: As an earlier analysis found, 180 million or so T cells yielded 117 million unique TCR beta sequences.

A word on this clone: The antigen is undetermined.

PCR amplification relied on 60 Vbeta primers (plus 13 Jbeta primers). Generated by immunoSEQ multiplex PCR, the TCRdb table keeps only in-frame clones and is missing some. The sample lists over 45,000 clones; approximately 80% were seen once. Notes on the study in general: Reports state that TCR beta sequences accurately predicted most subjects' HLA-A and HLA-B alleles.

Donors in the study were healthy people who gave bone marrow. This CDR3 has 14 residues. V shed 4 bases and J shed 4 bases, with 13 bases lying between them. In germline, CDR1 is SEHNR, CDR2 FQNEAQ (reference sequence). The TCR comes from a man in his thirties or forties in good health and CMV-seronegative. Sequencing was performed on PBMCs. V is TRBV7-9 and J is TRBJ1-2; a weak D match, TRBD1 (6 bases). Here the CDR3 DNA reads TGTGCCAGCAGCTCAACAGGGTACGGCTATGGCTACACCTTC. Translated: CASSSTGYGYGYTF.